The entry that follows covers one T cell receptor (beta chain) sequence. Its specificity is not known. The data derive from a study of T cell responses to AZD1222 COVID-19 vaccine. Study results and caveats: Donors in the cohort were predominantly white British and more often female, and clonal diversity was possibly underestimated. Repertoires in all cases were sampled only once the peak T cell response had passed. In the spike-specific TCR repertoire, nearly half reportedly target unmutated variant regions.

The V gene's germline CDR1 is MNHEY and CDR2 SMNVEV (reference sequence). CDR3 length: 13 amino acids. V lost 6 bases to trimming and J lost 3 bases; unmatched junction nucleotides: 5. The data were produced by immunoSEQ multiplex PCR, yet TCRdb's version contains in-frame clones alone and is incomplete. The repertoire includes about 180,000 clones, 80% to 90% of them detected once, and 6.9% sits in the top ten. The specimen comprised peripheral blood, sampled on day 0 of AZD1222 vaccination. This clonotype was sampled from an adult in good health. The chain employs TRBV27 and TRBJ2-7, with 7 bases that match TRBD1. The CDR3 region is CASSTGTDYEQYF. In DNA, the CDR3 is TGTGCCAGCAGCACCGGGACAGACTACGAGCAGTACTTC.